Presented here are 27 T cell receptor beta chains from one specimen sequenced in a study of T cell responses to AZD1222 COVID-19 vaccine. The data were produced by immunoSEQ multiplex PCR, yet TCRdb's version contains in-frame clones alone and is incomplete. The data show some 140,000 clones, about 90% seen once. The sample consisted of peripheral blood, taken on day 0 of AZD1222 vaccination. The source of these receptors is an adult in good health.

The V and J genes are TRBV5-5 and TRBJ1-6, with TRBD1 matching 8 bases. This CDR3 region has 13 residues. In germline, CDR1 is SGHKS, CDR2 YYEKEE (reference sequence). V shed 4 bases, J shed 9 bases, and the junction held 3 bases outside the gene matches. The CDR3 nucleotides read TGTGCCAGCAGCGTCGACAGGGGTTCACCCCTCCACTTT. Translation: CASSVDRGSPLHF. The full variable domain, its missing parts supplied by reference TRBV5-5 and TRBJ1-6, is DAGVTQSPTHLIKTRGQQVTLRCSPISGHKSVSWYQQVLGQGPQFIFQYYEKEERGRGNFPDRFSARQFPNYSSELNVNALLLGDSALYLCASSVDRGSPLHFGNGTRLTVT.

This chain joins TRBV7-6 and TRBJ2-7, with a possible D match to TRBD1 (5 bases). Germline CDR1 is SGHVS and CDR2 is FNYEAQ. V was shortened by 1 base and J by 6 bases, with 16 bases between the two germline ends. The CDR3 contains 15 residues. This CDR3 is CASSLVHEGVGEQYF. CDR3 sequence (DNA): TGTGCCAGCAGCTTAGTTCACGAAGGGGTGGGCGAGCAGTACTTC.

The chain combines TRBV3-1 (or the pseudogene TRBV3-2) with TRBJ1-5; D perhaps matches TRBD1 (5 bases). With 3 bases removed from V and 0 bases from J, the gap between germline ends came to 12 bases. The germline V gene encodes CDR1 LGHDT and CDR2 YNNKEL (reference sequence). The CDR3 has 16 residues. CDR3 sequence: CASSQDISYSNQPQHF. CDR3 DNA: TGTGCCAGCAGCCAGGACATCTCATATAGCAATCAGCCCCAGCATTTT.

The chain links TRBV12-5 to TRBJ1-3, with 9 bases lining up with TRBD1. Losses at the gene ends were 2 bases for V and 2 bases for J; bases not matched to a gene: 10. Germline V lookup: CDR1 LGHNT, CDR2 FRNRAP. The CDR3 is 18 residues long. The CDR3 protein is CASGLSGGTGGTGNTIYF. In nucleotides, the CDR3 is TGTGCTAGTGGTTTGTCTGGCGGAACAGGGGGCACTGGAAACACCATATATTTT.

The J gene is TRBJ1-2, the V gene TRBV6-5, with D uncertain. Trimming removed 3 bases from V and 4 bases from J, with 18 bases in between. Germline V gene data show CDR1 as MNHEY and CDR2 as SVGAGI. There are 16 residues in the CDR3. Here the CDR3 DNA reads TGTGCCAGCAGTTATAAAGCGATGCAGATCGGCTATGGCTACACCTTC. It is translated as CASSYKAMQIGYGYTF.

CDR3 loop: CASSLSGGEAFF. The CDR3 DNA reads as TGCGCCAGCAGCTTGAGCGGGGGTGAAGCTTTCTTT. The rearrangement uses TRBV5-1 and TRBJ1-1, with D possibly being TRBD1 (5 bases). V lost 1 base and J lost 7, with 8 bases in between. Germline CDR1 SGHRS, CDR2 YFSETQ. The CDR3 is 12 amino acids. The whole variable domain, remainder taken from reference TRBV5-1 and TRBJ1-1, is KAGVTQTPRYLIKTRGQQVTLSCSPISGHRSVSWYQQTPGQGLQFLFEYFSETQRNKGNFPGRFSGRQFSNSRSEMNVSTLELGDSALYLCASSLSGGEAFFGQGTRLTVV.

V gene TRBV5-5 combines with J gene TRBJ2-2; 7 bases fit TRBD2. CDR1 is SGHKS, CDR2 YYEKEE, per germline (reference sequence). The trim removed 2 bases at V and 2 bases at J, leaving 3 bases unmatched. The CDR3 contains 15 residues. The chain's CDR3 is CASSFQRENTGELFF. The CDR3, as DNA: TGTGCCAGCAGCTTCCAGCGGGAAAACACCGGGGAGCTGTTTTTT.

Here the CDR3 reads CASSLSRSSPLHF. The CDR3 DNA sequence: TGTGCCAGCAGTTTATCCAGGTCGTCTCCCCTCCACTTT. The chain recombines TRBV27 with TRBJ1-6; D unclear. V was shortened by 0 bases and J by 13 bases, with 10 bases between the two germline ends. This CDR3 comprises 13 residues. CDR1 and CDR2 from the germline V gene are MNHEY and SMNVEV (reference sequence).

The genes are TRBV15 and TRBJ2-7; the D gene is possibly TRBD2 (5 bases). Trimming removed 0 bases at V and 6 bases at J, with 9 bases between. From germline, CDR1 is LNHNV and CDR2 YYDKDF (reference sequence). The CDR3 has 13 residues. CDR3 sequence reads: CATSRDRGGEQYF. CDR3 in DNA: TGTGCCACCAGCAGAGATCGAGGAGGCGAGCAGTACTTC.

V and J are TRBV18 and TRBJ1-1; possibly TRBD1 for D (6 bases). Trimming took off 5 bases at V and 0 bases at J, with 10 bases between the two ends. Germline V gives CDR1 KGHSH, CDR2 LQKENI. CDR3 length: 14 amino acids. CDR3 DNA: TGTGCCAGCTCAGCAGACAGGATGAACACTGAAGCTTTCTTT. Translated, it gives CASSADRMNTEAFF.

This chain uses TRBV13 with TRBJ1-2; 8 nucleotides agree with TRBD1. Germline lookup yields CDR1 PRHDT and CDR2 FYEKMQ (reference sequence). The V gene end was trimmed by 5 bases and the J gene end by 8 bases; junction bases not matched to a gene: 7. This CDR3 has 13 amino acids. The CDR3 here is CASSARTGRGYTF. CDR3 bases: TGTGCCAGCAGCGCGCGGACAGGGCGCGGCTACACCTTC.

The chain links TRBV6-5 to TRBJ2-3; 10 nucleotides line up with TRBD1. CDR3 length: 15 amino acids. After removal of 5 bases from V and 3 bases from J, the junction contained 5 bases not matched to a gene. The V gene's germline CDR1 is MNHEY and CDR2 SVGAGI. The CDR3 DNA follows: TGTGCCAGCAGTAGGGGACAGGGGTGGACAGATACGCAGTATTTT. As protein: CASSRGQGWTDTQYF.

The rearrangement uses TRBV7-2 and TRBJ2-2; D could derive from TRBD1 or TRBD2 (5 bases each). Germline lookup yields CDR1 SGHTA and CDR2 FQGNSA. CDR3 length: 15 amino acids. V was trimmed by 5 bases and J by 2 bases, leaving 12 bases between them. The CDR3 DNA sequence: TGTGCCAGCAGCCCTGGGACCCCTAACACCGGGGAGCTGTTTTTT. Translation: CASSPGTPNTGELFF.

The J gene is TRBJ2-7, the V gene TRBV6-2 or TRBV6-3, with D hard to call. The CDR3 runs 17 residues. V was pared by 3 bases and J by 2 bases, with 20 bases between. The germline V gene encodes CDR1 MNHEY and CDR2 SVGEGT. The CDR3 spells CASSYPPPSLHTYEQYF. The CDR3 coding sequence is TGTGCCAGCAGTTATCCCCCCCCCAGCCTGCACACCTACGAGCAGTACTTC.

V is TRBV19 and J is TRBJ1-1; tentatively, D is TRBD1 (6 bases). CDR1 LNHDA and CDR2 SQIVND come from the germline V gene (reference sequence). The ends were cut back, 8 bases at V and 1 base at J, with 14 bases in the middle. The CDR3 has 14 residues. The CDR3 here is CASRGPGANTEAFF. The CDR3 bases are TGTGCCAGTCGAGGGCCAGGGGCGAACACTGAAGCTTTCTTT.

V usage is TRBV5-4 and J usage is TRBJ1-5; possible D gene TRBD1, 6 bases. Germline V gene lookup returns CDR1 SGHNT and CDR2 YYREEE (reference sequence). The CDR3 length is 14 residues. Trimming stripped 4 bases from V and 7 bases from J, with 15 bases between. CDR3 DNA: TGTGCCAGCAGCCGCGGGGGGGCAGAACAGCCCCAGCATTTT. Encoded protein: CASSRGGAEQPQHF.

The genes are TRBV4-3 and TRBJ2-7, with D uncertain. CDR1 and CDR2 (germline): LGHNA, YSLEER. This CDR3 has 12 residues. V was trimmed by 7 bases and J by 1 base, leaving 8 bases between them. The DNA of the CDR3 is TGCGCCAGCAAAGGGTGGTCCTACGAGCAGTACTTC. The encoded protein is CASKGWSYEQYF.

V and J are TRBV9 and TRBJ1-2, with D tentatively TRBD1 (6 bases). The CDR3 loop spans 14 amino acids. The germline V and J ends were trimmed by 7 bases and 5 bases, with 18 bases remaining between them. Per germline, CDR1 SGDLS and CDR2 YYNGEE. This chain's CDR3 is CASYRDEGPYGYTF. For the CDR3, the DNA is TGTGCCAGCTACAGGGATGAGGGTCCATATGGCTACACCTTC.

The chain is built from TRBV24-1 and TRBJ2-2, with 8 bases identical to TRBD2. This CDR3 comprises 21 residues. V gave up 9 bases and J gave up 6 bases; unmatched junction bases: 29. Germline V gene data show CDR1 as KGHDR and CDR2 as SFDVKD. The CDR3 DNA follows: TGTGCCACCTCTTCACACTGGACTAGCTCTCCTGCGGCACGAGGGGCCGGGGAGCTGTTTTTT. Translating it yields CATSSHWTSSPAARGAGELFF.

Written as DNA, the CDR3 is TGTGCCAGCAGGCCTAGCGGGAGAACAGAGACCCAGTACTTC. It encodes CASRPSGRTETQYF. The chain is built from TRBV6-2 or TRBV6-3 and TRBJ2-5; 10 positions agree with TRBD2. This CDR3 is 14 amino acids long. V was clipped by 6 bases and J by 4 bases; unmatched bases: 5. Germline loops: CDR1 MNHEY, CDR2 SVGEGT.

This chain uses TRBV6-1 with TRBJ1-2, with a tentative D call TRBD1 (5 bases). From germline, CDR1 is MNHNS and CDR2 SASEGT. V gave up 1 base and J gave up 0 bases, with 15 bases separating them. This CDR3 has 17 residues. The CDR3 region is CASSEVRQSLTNYGYTF. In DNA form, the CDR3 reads TGTGCCAGCAGTGAAGTGCGACAGTCCTTAACTAACTATGGCTACACCTTC.

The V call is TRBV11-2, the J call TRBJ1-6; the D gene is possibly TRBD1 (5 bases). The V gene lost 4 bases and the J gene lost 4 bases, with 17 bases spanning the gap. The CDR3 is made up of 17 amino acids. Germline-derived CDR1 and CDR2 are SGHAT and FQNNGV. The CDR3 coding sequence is TGTGCCAGCAGCTCCTTAGCCCTCGGACATTATAATTCACCCCTCCACTTT. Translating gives CASSSLALGHYNSPLHF.

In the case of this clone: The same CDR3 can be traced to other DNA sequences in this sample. CDR3 loop: CASSGGYSGNTIYF. CDR3 coding DNA: TGTGCCAGCAGTGGGGGGTACTCTGGAAACACCATATATTTT. The rearrangement joins TRBV28 to TRBJ1-3; D is possibly TRBD1 (5 bases). CDR1 is MDHEN and CDR2 is SYDVKM in the germline V gene. The CDR3 spans 14 residues. Trimming took off 5 bases at V and 0 bases at J, with 8 bases between the two ends.

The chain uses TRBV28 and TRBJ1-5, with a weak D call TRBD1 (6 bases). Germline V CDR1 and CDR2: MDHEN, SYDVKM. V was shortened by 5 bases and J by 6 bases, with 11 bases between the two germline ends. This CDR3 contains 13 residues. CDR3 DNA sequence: TGTGCCAGCAGTGGCCTACAGGGTCAGCCCCAGCATTTT. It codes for CASSGLQGQPQHF.

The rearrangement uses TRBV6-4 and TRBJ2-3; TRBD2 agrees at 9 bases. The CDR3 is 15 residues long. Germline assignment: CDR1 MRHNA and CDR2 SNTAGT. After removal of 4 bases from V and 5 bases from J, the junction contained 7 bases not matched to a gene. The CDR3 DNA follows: TGTGCCAGCAGTGTTCTAGCGGGGACGGGAGATACGCAGTATTTT. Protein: CASSVLAGTGDTQYF.

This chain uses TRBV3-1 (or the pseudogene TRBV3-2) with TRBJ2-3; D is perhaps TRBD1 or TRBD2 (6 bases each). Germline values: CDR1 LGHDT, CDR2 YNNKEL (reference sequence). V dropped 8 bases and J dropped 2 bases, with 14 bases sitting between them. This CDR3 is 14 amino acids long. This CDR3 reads CASRRGGPTDTQYF. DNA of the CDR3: TGTGCCAGCCGCAGAGGGGGGCCCACAGATACGCAGTATTTT.

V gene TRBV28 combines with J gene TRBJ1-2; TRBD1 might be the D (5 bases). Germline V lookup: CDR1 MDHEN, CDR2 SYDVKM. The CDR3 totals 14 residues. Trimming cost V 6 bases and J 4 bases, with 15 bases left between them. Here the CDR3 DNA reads TGTGCCAGCAGACCCGAACGGGGGGGCTATGGCTACACCTTC. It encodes CASRPERGGYGYTF.